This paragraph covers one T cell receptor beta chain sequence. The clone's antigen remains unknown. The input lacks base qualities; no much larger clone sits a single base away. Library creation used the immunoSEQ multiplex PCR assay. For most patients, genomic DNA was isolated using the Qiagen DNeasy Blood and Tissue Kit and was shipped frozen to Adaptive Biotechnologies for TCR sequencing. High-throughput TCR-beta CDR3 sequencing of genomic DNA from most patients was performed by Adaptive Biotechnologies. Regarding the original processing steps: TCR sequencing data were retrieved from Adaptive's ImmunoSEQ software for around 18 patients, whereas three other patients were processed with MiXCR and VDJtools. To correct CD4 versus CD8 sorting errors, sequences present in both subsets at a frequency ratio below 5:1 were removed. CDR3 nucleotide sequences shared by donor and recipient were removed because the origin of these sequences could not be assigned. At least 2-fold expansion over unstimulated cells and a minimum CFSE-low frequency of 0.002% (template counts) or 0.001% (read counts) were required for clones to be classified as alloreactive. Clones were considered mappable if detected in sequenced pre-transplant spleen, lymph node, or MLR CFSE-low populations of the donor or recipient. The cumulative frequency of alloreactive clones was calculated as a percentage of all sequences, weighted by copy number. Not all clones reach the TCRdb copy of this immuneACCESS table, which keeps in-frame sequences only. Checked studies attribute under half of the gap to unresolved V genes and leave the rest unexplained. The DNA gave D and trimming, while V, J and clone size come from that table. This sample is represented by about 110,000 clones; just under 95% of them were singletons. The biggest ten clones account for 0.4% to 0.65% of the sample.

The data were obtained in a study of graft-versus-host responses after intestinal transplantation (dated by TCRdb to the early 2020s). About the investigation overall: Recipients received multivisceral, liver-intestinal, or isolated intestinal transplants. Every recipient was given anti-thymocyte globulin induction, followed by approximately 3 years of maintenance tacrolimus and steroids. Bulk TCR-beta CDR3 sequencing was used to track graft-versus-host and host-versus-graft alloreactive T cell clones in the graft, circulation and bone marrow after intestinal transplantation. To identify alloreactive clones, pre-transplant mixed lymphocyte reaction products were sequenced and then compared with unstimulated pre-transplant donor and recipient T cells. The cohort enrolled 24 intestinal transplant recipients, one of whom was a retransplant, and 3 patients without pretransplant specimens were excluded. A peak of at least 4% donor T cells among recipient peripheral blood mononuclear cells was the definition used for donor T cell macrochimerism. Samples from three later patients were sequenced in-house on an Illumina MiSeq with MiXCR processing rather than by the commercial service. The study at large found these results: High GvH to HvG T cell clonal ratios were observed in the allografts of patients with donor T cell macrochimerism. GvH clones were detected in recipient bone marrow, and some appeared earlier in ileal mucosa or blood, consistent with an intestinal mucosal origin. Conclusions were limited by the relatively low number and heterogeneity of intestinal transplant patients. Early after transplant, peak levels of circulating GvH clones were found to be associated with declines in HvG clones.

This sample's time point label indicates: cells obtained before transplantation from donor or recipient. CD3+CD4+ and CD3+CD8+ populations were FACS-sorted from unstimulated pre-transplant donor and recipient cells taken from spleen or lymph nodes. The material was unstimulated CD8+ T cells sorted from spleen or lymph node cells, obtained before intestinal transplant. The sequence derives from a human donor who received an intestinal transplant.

The DNA sequence is given as TGTGCCATACCACCGAGGACTGAAGCTTTCTTT. The translation is CAIPPRTEAFF. The chain couples TRBV11-3 to TRBJ1-1; no confident D gene assignment can be made. The V end loses 10 bases and the J end loses 5 bases, and a stretch of 11 bases separates them. Sequences SGHNT (CDR1) and YENEEA (CDR2) are obtained from the germline V gene. The CDR3 measures 11 amino acids from cysteine to phenylalanine. Only the CDR3 DNA stays, 33 bases, in frame from base 1.